The sequence of this T cell receptor (beta chain) was determined in a study of blood T cell repertoires in COVID-19. Across the whole study: Acute-phase and convalescent COVID-19 samples originated in the United States, Italy and Spain. The cDNA or gDNA used as material had been derived from T cells, B-cell-depleted T cells, or PBMCs.

Original processing methods: Amplifying reference gene primers gave estimates of nucleated cell counts. The protocol was immunoSEQ multiplex PCR, while the TCRdb copy is restricted to in-frame clones and leaves out a portion. The V and J calls and the clone size are those of that table, but D and trimming were determined from the DNA. The profile shows some 350,000 clones, around four fifths of them singletons. V was trimmed by 5 bases and J by 6 bases, leaving 26 bases between them. This CDR3 contains 17 residues. The germline CDR1 and CDR2 sequences are SGHTA and FQGNSA. This rearrangement joins TRBV7-2 to TRBJ2-7, with a possible D match to TRBD2 (9 bases). Sequenced sample: peripheral blood. The TCR sequence derives from a man younger than 45 with active or convalescent COVID-19. The CDR3 is CASSQGASGVIIFEQYF. The DNA for the CDR3 is TGTGCCAGCAGCCAGGGGGCTAGCGGGGTAATAATCTTCGAGCAGTACTTC. Based on the CDR3 plus reference TRBV7-2 and TRBJ2-7, the full variable domain is GAGVSQSPSNKVTEKGKDVELRCDPISGHTALYWYRQSLGQGLEFLIYFQGNSAPDKSGLPSDRFSAERTGGSVSTLTIQRTQQEDSAVYLCASSQGASGVIIFEQYFGPGTRLTVT.